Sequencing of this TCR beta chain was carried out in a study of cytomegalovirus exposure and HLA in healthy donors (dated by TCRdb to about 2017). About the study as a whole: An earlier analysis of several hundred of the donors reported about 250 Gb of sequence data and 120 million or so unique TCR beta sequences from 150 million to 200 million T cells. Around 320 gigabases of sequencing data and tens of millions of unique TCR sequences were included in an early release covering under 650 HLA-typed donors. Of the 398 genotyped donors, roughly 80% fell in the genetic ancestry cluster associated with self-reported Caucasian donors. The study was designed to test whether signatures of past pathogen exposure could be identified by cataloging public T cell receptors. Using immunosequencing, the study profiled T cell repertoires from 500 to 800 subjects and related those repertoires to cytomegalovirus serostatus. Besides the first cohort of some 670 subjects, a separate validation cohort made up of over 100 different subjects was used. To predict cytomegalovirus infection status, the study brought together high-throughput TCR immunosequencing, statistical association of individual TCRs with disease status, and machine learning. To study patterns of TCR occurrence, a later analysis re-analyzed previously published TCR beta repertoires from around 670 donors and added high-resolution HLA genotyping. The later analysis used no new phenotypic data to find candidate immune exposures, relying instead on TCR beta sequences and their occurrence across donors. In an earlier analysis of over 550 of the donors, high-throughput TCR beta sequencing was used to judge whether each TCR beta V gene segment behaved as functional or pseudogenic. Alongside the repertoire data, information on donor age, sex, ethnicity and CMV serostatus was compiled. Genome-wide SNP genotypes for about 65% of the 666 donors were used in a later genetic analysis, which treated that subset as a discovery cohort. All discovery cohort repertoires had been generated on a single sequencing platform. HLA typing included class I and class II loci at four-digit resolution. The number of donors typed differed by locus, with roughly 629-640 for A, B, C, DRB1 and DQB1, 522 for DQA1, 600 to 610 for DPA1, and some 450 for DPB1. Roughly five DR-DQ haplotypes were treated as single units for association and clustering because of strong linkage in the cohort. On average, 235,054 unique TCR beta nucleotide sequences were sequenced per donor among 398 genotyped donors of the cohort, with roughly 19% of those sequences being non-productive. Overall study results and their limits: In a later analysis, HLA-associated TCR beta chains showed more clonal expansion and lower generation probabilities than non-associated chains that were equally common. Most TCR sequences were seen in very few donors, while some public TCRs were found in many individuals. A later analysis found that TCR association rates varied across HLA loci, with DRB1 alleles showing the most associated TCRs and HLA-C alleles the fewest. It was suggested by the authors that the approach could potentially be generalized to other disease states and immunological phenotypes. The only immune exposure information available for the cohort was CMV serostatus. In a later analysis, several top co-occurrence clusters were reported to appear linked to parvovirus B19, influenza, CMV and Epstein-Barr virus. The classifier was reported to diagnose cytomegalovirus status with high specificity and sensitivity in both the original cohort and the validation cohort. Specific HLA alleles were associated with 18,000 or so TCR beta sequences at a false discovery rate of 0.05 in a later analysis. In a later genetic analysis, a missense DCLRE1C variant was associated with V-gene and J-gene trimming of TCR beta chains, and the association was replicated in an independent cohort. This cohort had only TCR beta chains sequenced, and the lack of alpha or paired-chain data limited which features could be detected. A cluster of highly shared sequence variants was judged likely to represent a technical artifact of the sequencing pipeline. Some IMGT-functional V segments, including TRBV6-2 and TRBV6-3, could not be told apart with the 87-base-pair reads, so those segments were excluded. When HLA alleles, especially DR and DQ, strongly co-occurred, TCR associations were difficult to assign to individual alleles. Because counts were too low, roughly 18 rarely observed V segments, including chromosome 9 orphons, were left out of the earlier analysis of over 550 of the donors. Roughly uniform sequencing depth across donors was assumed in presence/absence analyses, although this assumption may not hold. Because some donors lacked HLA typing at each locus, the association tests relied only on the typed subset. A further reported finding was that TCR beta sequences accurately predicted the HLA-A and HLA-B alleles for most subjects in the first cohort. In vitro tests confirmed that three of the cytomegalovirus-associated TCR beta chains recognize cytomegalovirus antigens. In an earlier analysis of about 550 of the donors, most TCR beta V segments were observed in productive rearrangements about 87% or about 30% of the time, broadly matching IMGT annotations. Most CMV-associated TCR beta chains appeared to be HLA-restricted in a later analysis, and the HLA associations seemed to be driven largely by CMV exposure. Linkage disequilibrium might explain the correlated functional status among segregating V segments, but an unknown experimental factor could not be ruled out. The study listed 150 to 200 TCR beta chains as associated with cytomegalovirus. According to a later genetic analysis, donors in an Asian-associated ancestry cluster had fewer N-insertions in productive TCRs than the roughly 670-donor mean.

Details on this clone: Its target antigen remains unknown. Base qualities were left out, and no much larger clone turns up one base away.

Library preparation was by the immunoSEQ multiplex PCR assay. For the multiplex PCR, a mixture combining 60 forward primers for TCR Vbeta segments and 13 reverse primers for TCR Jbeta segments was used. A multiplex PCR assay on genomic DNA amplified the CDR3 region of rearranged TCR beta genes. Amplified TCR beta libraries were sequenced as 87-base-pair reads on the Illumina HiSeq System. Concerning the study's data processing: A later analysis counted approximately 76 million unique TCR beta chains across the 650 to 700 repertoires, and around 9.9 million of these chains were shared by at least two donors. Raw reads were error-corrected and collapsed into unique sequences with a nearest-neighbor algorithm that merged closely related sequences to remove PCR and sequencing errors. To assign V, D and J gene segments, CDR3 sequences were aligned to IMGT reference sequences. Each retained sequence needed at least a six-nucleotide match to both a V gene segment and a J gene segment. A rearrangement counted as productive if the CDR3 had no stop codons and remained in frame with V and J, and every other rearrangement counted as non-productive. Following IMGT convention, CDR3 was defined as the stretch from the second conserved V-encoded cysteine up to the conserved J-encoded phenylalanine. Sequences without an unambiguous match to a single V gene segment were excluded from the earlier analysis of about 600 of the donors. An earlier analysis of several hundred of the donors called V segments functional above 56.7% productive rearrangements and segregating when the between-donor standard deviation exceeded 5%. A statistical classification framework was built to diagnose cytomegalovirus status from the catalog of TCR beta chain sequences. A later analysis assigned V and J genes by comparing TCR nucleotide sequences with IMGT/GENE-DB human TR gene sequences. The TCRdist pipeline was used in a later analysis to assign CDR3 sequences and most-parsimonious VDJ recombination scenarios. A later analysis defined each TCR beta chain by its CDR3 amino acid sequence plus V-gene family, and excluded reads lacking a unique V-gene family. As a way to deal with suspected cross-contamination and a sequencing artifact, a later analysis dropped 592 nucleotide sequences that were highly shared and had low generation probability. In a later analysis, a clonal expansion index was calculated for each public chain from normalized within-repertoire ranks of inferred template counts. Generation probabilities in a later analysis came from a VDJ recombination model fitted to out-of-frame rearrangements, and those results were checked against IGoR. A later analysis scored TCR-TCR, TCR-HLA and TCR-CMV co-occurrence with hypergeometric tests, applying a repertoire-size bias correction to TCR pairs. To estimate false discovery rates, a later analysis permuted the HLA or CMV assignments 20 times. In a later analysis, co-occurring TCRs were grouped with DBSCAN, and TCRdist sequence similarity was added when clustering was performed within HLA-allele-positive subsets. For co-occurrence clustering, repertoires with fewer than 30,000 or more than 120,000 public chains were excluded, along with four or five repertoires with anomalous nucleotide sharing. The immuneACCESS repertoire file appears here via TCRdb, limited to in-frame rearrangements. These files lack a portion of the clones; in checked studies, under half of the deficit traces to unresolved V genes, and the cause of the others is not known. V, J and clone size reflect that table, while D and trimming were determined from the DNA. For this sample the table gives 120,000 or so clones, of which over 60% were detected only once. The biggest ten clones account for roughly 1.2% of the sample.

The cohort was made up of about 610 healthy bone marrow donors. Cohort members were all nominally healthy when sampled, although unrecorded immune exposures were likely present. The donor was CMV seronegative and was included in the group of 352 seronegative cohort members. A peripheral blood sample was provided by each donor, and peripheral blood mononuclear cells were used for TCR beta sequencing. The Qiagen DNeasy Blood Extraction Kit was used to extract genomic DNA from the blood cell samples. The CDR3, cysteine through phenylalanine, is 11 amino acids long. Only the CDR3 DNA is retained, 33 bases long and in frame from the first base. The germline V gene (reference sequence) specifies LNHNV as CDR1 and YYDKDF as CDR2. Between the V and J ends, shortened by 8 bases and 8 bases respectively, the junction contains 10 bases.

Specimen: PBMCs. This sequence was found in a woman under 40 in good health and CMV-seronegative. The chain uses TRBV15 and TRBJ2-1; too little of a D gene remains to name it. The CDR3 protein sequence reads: CATSGVYEQFF. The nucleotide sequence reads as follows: TGTGCCACCTCCGGAGTCTATGAGCAGTTCTTC.